What follows are 22 T cell receptor beta chains derived from one specimen sequenced in a study of T cell repertoires in cytomegalovirus infection. Each CDR3 protein is one row after TCRdb ran MiXCR on the reads. The sample has about 260,000 distinct CDR3 sequences, roughly 13% seen once. The sequencing input was PBMCs. All receptors derive from a human donor in good health (CMV status not recorded). Some clones in this sample may be carry-over from other donors' samples.

The table lists this clonotype with many counts. V and J are TRBV7-9 and TRBJ1-4; no reliable D call. The CDR3 spans 15 residues. Germline CDR1 reads SEHNR; CDR2 reads FQNEAQ (reference sequence). The V and J ends lost 5 bases and 8 bases respectively, with 18 bases between them. The CDR3 bases are TGTGCCAGCAGCCGCCCTGGGCAGGAGGAGGAAAAACTGTTTTTT. Its translation is CASSRPGQEEEKLFF.

V and J are TRBV5-1 and TRBJ1-3; D remains unclear. CDR1 is SGHRS, CDR2 YFSETQ, per germline. V lost 0 bases and J 0 bases, leaving 7 bases between the germline ends. This CDR3 contains 15 residues. This CDR3 is CASSLAHTSGNTIYF. In DNA form, the CDR3 reads TGCGCCAGCAGCTTGGCCCACACCTCTGGAAACACCATATATTTT. The variable domain in full, completed from reference TRBV5-1 and TRBJ1-3, reads KAGVTQTPRYLIKTRGQQVTLSCSPISGHRSVSWYQQTPGQGLQFLFEYFSETQRNKGNFPGRFSGRQFSNSRSEMNVSTLELGDSALYLCASSLAHTSGNTIYFGEGSWLTVV.

This clonotype occurred many times. The chain is built from TRBV20-1 and TRBJ2-4; D possibly corresponds to TRBD1 (6 bases). This CDR3 spans 16 amino acids. CDR1 is DFQATT, CDR2 SNEGSKA, per germline (reference sequence). The V and J ends lost 4 bases and 1 base respectively, with 17 bases between them. This CDR3 reads CSATDTGLSAKNIQYF. CDR3 nucleotides: TGCAGTGCTACGGATACAGGGCTTAGTGCCAAAAACATTCAGTACTTC.

This clonotype was picked up a small number of times. The chain couples TRBV12-3 or TRBV12-4 to TRBJ2-7, with D possibly being TRBD2 (6 bases). The CDR3 has 14 amino acids. V was shortened by 6 bases and J by 11 bases, with 23 bases between the two germline ends. This CDR3 is CASSNRDSSVSEYF. The CDR3 nucleotides read TGTGCCAGCAGCAACCGGGACTCCTCTGTTTCGGAGTACTTC.

This clonotype was counted a few times. This CDR3 is CSGGQTYEQYF. In DNA, the CDR3 is TGCAGCGGTGGACAGACCTACGAGCAGTACTTC. The genes are TRBV29-1 and TRBJ2-7; TRBD1 is a possible D gene (6 bases). The germline V gene encodes CDR1 SQVTM and CDR2 ANQGSEA. Trimming shortened V by 7 bases and J by 2 bases, and 9 bases separated the two germline ends. The CDR3 extends over 11 amino acids.

This clonotype showed up many times. The J gene is TRBJ2-1, the V gene TRBV5-4, with 9 bases that match TRBD1. CDR1 and CDR2 (germline): SGHNT, YYREEE (reference sequence). This CDR3 is 14 amino acids long. The J segment lost 8 bases and the V segment lost 8 bases, leaving 11 bases of the junction unmatched. CDR3 DNA: TGTGCCAGTTGCGACAGGGGGGAAGGCGATGAGCAGTTCTTC. Protein product: CASCDRGEGDEQFF. Filled out from reference TRBV5-4 and TRBJ2-1, the complete variable domain reads ETGVTQSPTHLIKTRGQQVTLRCSSQSGHNTVSWYQQALGQGPQFIFQYYREEENGRGNFPPRFSGLQFPNYSSELNVNALELDDSALYLCASCDRGEGDEQFFGPGTRLTVL.

This clonotype was counted a few times. This chain connects TRBV7-9 to TRBJ2-5, with 7 nucleotides matching TRBD1. CDR3 length equals 15 residues. Germline lookup yields CDR1 SEHNR and CDR2 FQNEAQ (reference sequence). V lost 5 bases to trimming and J lost 5 bases; unmatched junction nucleotides: 11. In nucleotides, the CDR3 is TGTGCCAGCAGCCTACAGGGGTCAATGCAGGAGACCCAGTACTTC. Encoded protein: CASSLQGSMQETQYF.

The table lists this clonotype with a few counts. This sequence joins TRBV18 and TRBJ2-3; D remains ambiguous. V dropped 5 bases and J dropped 0 bases, with 9 bases sitting between them. Germline-derived CDR1 and CDR2 are KGHSH and LQKENI. CDR3 length equals 14 residues. The CDR3 bases are TGTGCCAGCTCAGGCCCGACCAGCACAGATACGCAGTATTTT. This gives the protein CASSGPTSTDTQYF.

This rearrangement joins TRBV12-5 to TRBJ2-1; 10 nucleotides agree with TRBD2. The CDR3 is 15 residues long. Germline V CDR1 and CDR2: LGHNT, FRNRAP. The J segment lost 4 bases and the V segment lost 4 bases, leaving 4 bases of the junction unmatched. CDR3 loop: CASGWTSGAYNEQFF. The CDR3 DNA is TGTGCTAGTGGTTGGACTAGCGGAGCGTACAATGAGCAGTTCTTC.

This clonotype was picked up many times. The rearrangement uses TRBV20-1 and TRBJ2-4, with D possibly TRBD2 on 6 matching bases. V lost 5 bases and J 6 bases, leaving 17 bases between the germline ends. CDR1 is DFQATT, CDR2 SNEGSKA, per germline (reference sequence). The CDR3 sequence is 14 residues long. CDR3 nucleotide sequence: TGCAGTGCTGGACTATTAATGGGCGGAAACATTCAGTACTTC. Translating gives CSAGLLMGGNIQYF.

This clonotype has just a few counts. The CDR3, as DNA: TGTGCCAGCGTAGGGGGCGTAGGCCTCTGGCAGTACTTC. It codes for CASVGGVGLWQYF. The rearrangement joins TRBV2 to TRBJ2-7, with 7 bases fitting TRBD1. Looked up from germline, CDR1 is SNHLY and CDR2 is FYNNEI. J gave up 9 bases and V 8 bases, and 13 bases lay outside the gene matches. CDR3 size: 13 residues.

The J gene is TRBJ1-2, the V gene TRBV28; 9 positions match TRBD1. Losses at the gene ends were 4 bases for V and 6 bases for J; bases not matched to a gene: 3. This CDR3 spans 13 amino acids. Germline lookup yields CDR1 MDHEN and CDR2 SYDVKM. CDR3 amino acids: CASSSWDRDGYTF. In DNA form, the CDR3 reads TGTGCCAGCAGTTCGTGGGACAGGGATGGCTACACCTTC.

This chain connects TRBV20-1 to TRBJ1-4, with 8 nucleotides matching TRBD1. CDR1 and CDR2 (germline): DFQATT, SNEGSKA (reference sequence). This CDR3 spans 15 amino acids. V shed 4 bases, J shed 3 bases, and the junction held 7 bases outside the gene matches. DNA of the CDR3: TGCAGTGCTATAAAAACAGGGGGAGCTAATGAAAAACTGTTTTTT. Its translation is CSAIKTGGANEKLFF.

The chain carries TRBV29-1 and TRBJ2-7; 7 positions match TRBD2. The J segment lost 3 bases and the V segment lost 6 bases, leaving 17 bases of the junction unmatched. The CDR3 has 16 amino acids. Germline V gene lookup returns CDR1 SQVTM and CDR2 ANQGSEA. This CDR3 reads CSVRPTGRESRYEQYF. CDR3 nucleotides: TGCAGCGTGCGGCCTACGGGGCGGGAGTCCCGCTACGAGCAGTACTTC.

This clonotype has ten or more counts. This chain uses TRBV4-1 with TRBJ2-3; no definite D call. The CDR3 covers 14 residues. The ends were cut back, 4 bases at V and 10 bases at J, with 18 bases in the middle. Germline-derived CDR1 and CDR2 are MGHRA and YSYEKL. The CDR3 nucleotides are TGCGCCAGCAGCCTCCCCGGGCAGCTAAATGCGCAGTATTTT. Its translation: CASSLPGQLNAQYF.

This clonotype appeared many times. This chain connects TRBV20-1 to TRBJ1-5; D not certain. The CDR3 is made up of 15 amino acids. CDR1 DFQATT and CDR2 SNEGSKA come from the germline V gene (reference sequence). V was clipped by 5 bases and J by 5 bases, with 19 bases between them. The CDR3 bases are TGCAGTGCTGGCGAGGGTACCTGGCCCTATCAGCCCCAGCATTTT. The encoded protein is CSAGEGTWPYQPQHF.

This chain uses TRBV12-3 or TRBV12-4 with TRBJ2-7; a possible D gene is TRBD2 (7 bases). Trimming cost V 5 bases and J 1 base, with 18 bases left between them. There are 16 residues in the CDR3. Here the CDR3 DNA reads TGTGCCAGCAGTGGACCTAGGGGGAGGGTGTCCTACGAGCAGTACTTC. Translated, it gives CASSGPRGRVSYEQYF.

This clonotype has a handful of counts. This sequence joins TRBV25-1 and TRBJ1-3, with D maybe TRBD1 (5 bases). The CDR3 is made up of 14 amino acids. The V end was cut by 3 bases, the J end by 4 bases, with 10 bases between. Germline lookup yields CDR1 MGHDK and CDR2 SYGVNS. The CDR3 loop reads CASSDAGSGNTIYF. In DNA, the CDR3 is TGTGCCAGCAGTGATGCAGGGAGCGGAAACACCATATATTTT.

The chain joins TRBV3-1 to TRBJ1-5; D is ambiguous. CDR1 LGHDT and CDR2 YNNKEL come from the germline V gene (reference sequence). The CDR3 runs to 14 residues. The V and J ends lost 0 bases and 7 bases respectively, with 10 bases between them. This CDR3 reads CASSQDAVRQPQHF. The CDR3 DNA is TGTGCCAGCAGCCAAGATGCCGTTAGGCAGCCCCAGCATTTT. The full variable domain, rest sourced from reference TRBV3-1 and TRBJ1-5, is DTAVSQTPKYLVTQMGNDKSIKCEQNLGHDTMYWYKQDSKKFLKIMFSYNNKELIINETVPNRFSPKSPDKAHLNLHINSLELGDSAVYFCASSQDAVRQPQHFGDGTRLSIL.

To note about this clonotype: This clone may be a read error of a much larger clone one base away. The chain carries TRBV4-1 and TRBJ2-7; D is unclear. The CDR3 extends over 13 amino acids. Germline CDR1 is MGHRA and CDR2 is YSYEKL. The CDR3 loop reads CDSSLDGQYEQYF. The CDR3 DNA follows: TGCGACAGCAGCCTGGATGGGCAGTACGAGCAGTACTTC.

This rearrangement joins TRBV7-9 to TRBJ2-5, with D perhaps being TRBD1 or TRBD2 (6 bases each). Germline loops: CDR1 SEHNR, CDR2 FQNEAQ (reference sequence). The V end lost 4 bases, the J end lost 4 bases, and 19 bases lay between the germline ends. This CDR3 region has 16 residues. CDR3 DNA sequence: TGTGCCAGCAGCTGGGGGGCCTCTGGAGGGCGAGAGACCCAGTACTTC. Residues: CASSWGASGGRETQYF.

The chain joins TRBV25-1 to TRBJ1-2, with 7 bases matching TRBD1. The germline gives CDR1 MGHDK, CDR2 SYGVNS. The CDR3 has 15 residues. Trimming removed 1 base from V and 4 bases from J; junction bases left unmatched: 6. CDR3 DNA: TGTGCCAGCAGTGAATCTACAGGGGTTAGCTATGGCTACACCTTC. The encoded protein is CASSESTGVSYGYTF.